Below are 21 T cell receptor beta chains sequenced from a single sample in a study of blood T cell repertoires in COVID-19 (dated by TCRdb to 2018 to 2020). The protocol used for the library was the immunoSEQ multiplex PCR assay. TCRdb provides this immuneACCESS table in a form limited to in-frame rearrangements. Some clones are lacking; in checked studies, under half of them reflect an unresolved V gene, and why the rest are absent is not known. This sample comprises tens of thousands of clones, 75% to 95% of them detected only once. Clones ranked in the top ten supply less than 7% of the sample. Input material: peripheral blood. All receptors derive from an elderly woman with acute or convalescent COVID-19.

The chain is built from TRBV5-1 and TRBJ2-3; 9 bases line up with TRBD1. CDR1 and CDR2 from the germline V gene are SGHRS and YFSETQ. This CDR3 region has 16 residues. Trimming at V came to 4 bases and at J to 3 bases, leaving 9 bases not matched to a gene. CDR3 sequence reads: CASSTQQGARTDTQYF. The CDR3 region has the DNA TGCGCCAGCAGCACACAACAGGGGGCGCGAACAGATACGCAGTATTTT.

V usage is TRBV7-2 and J usage is TRBJ2-3, with 9 bases matching TRBD1. V lost 2 bases and J lost 2; bases outside the gene matches: 8. Germline assignment: CDR1 SGHTA and CDR2 FQGNSA. The CDR3 runs 17 residues. The CDR3 DNA reads as TGTGCCAGCAGCTTATACAGGGGGCTAGAATACACAGATACGCAGTATTTT. The encoded protein is CASSLYRGLEYTDTQYF.

This chain uses TRBV4-1 with TRBJ1-2; maybe TRBD1 (6 bases). V lost 2 bases to trimming and J lost 3 bases, with 16 bases between them. Germline CDR1 reads MGHRA; CDR2 reads YSYEKL. The CDR3 has 16 amino acids. CDR3 DNA sequence: TGCGCCAGCAGCCAACCCGACAGGACCTTCGACTATGGCTACACCTTC. This encodes CASSQPDRTFDYGYTF.

The V gene is TRBV21-1, the J gene TRBJ2-7; TRBD1, as called in the table, went unchecked against the DNA. TRBV21-1 is designated a pseudogene. The CDR3 extends over 16 amino acids. This CDR3 reads CASSRDSGTGSIEQYF. The CDR3 DNA reads TGTGCCAGCAGCAGAGACTCCGGGACAGGCAGTATCGAGCAGTACTTC.

This chain connects TRBV18 to TRBJ2-5; no definite D call. CDR1 is KGHSH and CDR2 is LQKENI in the germline V gene. V was clipped by 0 bases and J by 5 bases, with 13 bases between them. This CDR3 is 15 amino acids long. The CDR3 nucleotides are TGTGCCAGCTCACCACCGGCCGGGTACGGGGAGACCCAGTACTTC. It codes for CASSPPAGYGETQYF.

The J gene is TRBJ1-1, the V gene TRBV10-3; D remains unclear. Germline CDR1 and CDR2: ENHRY and SYGVKD. The length of the CDR3 is 13 residues. V was clipped by 6 bases and J by 2 bases, with 10 bases between them. For the CDR3, the DNA is TGTGCCATCAGGCCAGATTCTAACACTGAAGCTTTCTTT. Protein product: CAIRPDSNTEAFF.

V gene TRBV15 combines with J gene TRBJ1-4; TRBD1 aligns across 7 bases. The CDR3 sequence is 16 residues long. Germline values: CDR1 LNHNV, CDR2 YYDKDF (reference sequence). J was trimmed by 0 bases and V by 1 base; bases with no gene match: 2. The CDR3 protein is CATSRGGQSTNEKLFF. The CDR3 coding sequence is TGTGCCACCAGCAGAGGGGGACAGTCAACTAATGAAAAACTGTTTTTT. Full variable domain (missing parts from reference TRBV15 and TRBJ1-4): DAMVIQNPRYQVTQFGKPVTLSCSQTLNHNVMYWYQQKSSQAPKLLFHYYDKDFNNEADTPDNFQSRRPNTSFCFLDIRSPGLGDTAMYLCATSRGGQSTNEKLFFGSGTQLSVL.

The rearrangement joins TRBV7-2 to TRBJ2-1; perhaps TRBD2 as D (6 bases). Trimming took off 1 base at V and 4 bases at J, with 11 bases between the two ends. The CDR3 consists of 15 residues. Per germline, CDR1 SGHTA and CDR2 FQGNSA. CDR3 in amino acids: CASSLVFGTYNEQFF. The CDR3 coding sequence is TGTGCCAGCAGCTTAGTGTTCGGGACTTACAATGAGCAGTTCTTC.

The V and J genes are TRBV5-4 and TRBJ2-2; 8 bases map to TRBD1. This CDR3 is built from 15 residues. Germline V gene sequence: CDR1 SGHNT, CDR2 YYREEE (reference sequence). V lost 0 bases and J lost 9; bases outside the gene matches: 7. CDR3 nucleotide sequence: TGTGCCAGCAGCTTGGGATCCAGGGGGCCCTGGGAGCTGTTTTTT. Protein sequence: CASSLGSRGPWELFF.

This clone was observed a handful of times. The chain is built from TRBV4-1 and TRBJ1-5; possibly TRBD1 for D (5 bases). Per germline, CDR1 MGHRA and CDR2 YSYEKL. The CDR3 spans 15 residues. V lost 4 bases to trimming and J lost 0 bases, with 10 bases between them. The CDR3 reads CASSLGLTSNQPQHF. The CDR3 DNA reads as TGCGCCAGCAGCCTGGGACTGACTAGCAATCAGCCCCAGCATTTT.

This sequence joins TRBV19 and TRBJ2-5; D is unclear. Between the trimmed V and J ends, which lost 4 bases and 0 bases, there was a span of 12 bases. CDR3 length: 15 residues. Germline CDR1 reads LNHDA; CDR2 reads SQIVND (reference sequence). The chain's CDR3 is CASSRVGYDQETQYF. CDR3 sequence (DNA): TGTGCCAGTAGTAGGGTGGGCTACGACCAAGAGACCCAGTACTTC. Full variable domain (rest looked up from reference TRBV19 and TRBJ2-5): DGGITQSPKYLFRKEGQNVTLSCEQNLNHDAMYWYRQDPGQGLRLIYYSQIVNDFQKGDIAEGYSVSREKKESFPLTVTSAQKNPTAFYLCASSRVGYDQETQYFGPGTRLLVL.

The chain recombines TRBV9 with TRBJ2-5; 8 bases are shared with TRBD1. This CDR3 is built from 15 residues. CDR1 is SGDLS and CDR2 is YYNGEE in the germline V gene. The junction had 8 bases not matched to a gene; V was cut back by 3 bases and J by 4 bases. The CDR3, as DNA: TGTGCCAGCAGCGGGACAGGGCGCCGGGGAGAGACCCAGTACTTC. As protein: CASSGTGRRGETQYF.

The chain couples TRBV30 to TRBJ2-7; 9 nucleotides match TRBD1. V lost 0 bases and J lost 4; bases outside the gene matches: 4. Germline V gene data show CDR1 as GTSNPN and CDR2 as SVGIG (reference sequence). The CDR3 is 14 amino acids. CDR3 sequence reads: CAWSVGTGPYEQYF. CDR3 DNA sequence: TGTGCCTGGAGTGTGGGGACAGGGCCGTACGAGCAGTACTTC.

The chain links TRBV18 to TRBJ1-1; D is possibly TRBD1 (6 bases). CDR3 length: 14 residues. Germline V gene sequence: CDR1 KGHSH, CDR2 LQKENI. V was cut by 2 bases and J by 5 bases, with 12 bases left in between. CDR3 sequence reads: CASSPIRGGTEAFF. CDR3 nucleotide sequence: TGTGCCAGCTCACCAATAAGGGGGGGGACTGAAGCTTTCTTT.

The gene calls are TRBV6-5 and TRBJ1-6, with unresolved D. The CDR3 is made up of 14 amino acids. Looked up from germline, CDR1 is MNHEY and CDR2 is SVGAGI. The ends were cut back, 4 bases at V and 5 bases at J, with 9 bases in the middle. CDR3: CASSSGIDNSPLHF. The CDR3 region has the DNA TGTGCCAGCAGTTCGGGAATTGATAATTCACCCCTCCACTTT.

The chain couples TRBV4-2 to TRBJ1-5; 7 positions agree with TRBD1. V lost 8 bases and J lost 6; bases outside the gene matches: 22. This CDR3 spans 18 amino acids. CDR1 and CDR2 from the germline V gene are LGHNA and YNFKEQ. The chain's CDR3 is CASRPGGFQGVIGQPQHF. For the CDR3, the DNA is TGTGCCAGCCGCCCGGGGGGGTTCCAGGGGGTTATAGGTCAGCCCCAGCATTTT.

The chain has TRBV4-3 and TRBJ2-6, with 7 bases fitting TRBD1. CDR1 LGHNA and CDR2 YSLEER come from the germline V gene. V lost 4 bases to trimming and J lost 3 bases; unmatched junction nucleotides: 15. The CDR3 is 19 residues long. The DNA of the CDR3 is TGCGCCAGCAGCCGGGATACTAACAGGGGATCGATTGGGGCCAACGTCCTGACTTTC. This gives the protein CASSRDTNRGSIGANVLTF.

V is TRBV7-8 and J is TRBJ1-2; D gene ambiguous. V was clipped by 5 bases and J by 7 bases, with 26 bases between them. Germline CDR1 SGHVS, CDR2 FQNEAQ. The CDR3 covers 17 residues. DNA of the CDR3: TGTGCCAGCAGCCCGGCGGCAGTCCCTGCTACTCGTGGTGGCTACACCTTC. Amino acids: CASSPAAVPATRGGYTF.

For the CDR3, the DNA is TGTGCCATCAGTCTTGGACAGGCCGATCAGCCCCAGCATTTT. It yields the protein CAISLGQADQPQHF. V is TRBV10-3 and J is TRBJ1-5; 7 bases map to TRBD1. Looked up from germline, CDR1 is ENHRY and CDR2 is SYGVKD. Unmatched junction bases numbered 6, after V lost 5 bases and J lost 5 bases. CDR3 length equals 14 residues.

A single count supports this clone. This rearrangement joins TRBV6-1 to TRBJ1-3; TRBD1 might be the D (6 bases). This CDR3 has 19 amino acids. V lost 3 bases, J lost 4 bases, and 25 bases lay in between. CDR1 and CDR2 from the germline V gene are MNHNS and SASEGT. The CDR3 bases are TGTGCCAGCAGTGAGCGAATCGGGGGGCGCTTGGCCGGAGGAAACACCATATATTTT. Translation gives CASSERIGGRLAGGNTIYF.

The V gene is TRBV7-2, the J gene TRBJ2-4; possibly TRBD2 for D (5 bases). V was shortened by 1 base and J by 8 bases, with 12 bases between the two germline ends. The CDR3 is made up of 14 amino acids. CDR1 is SGHTA and CDR2 is FQGNSA in the germline V gene. This chain's CDR3 is CASSLGPLRDIQYF. The DNA of the CDR3 is TGTGCCAGCAGCTTAGGACCCCTGAGGGACATTCAGTACTTC.